This entry features one T cell receptor (beta chain) sequence. Its target is not known. Naive CD4+ T cells were purified with Tregs depleted by CD25. Germline V lookup: CDR1 SGHRS, CDR2 YFSETQ. Trimming took 5 bases from V and 1 from J; bases not matched to a gene: 3. This CDR3 contains 15 residues. Study outcomes and limitations: Greatest tumor Treg TCR overlap was with tumor naive CD4+ cells.

After constant-region reverse-primer amplification, full-length variable regions underwent semi-nested PCR with Nested Universal Primer A. TCRdb redid the calling of the 5' RACE reads with MiXCR, one entry per CDR3 protein. This sample has roughly 39,000 distinct CDR3 sequences; under 20% occur once, and the top ten carry roughly 2.8%. Sequencing used naive CD4+ T cells sorted from a lymph node. As for subset: naive CD4+ T cells, CD4+CD45RA+CD25-. This chain joins TRBV5-1 and TRBJ2-5; TRBD2 aligns across 12 bases. This TCR came from a female donor with breast cancer. The CDR3 is CASRLTSGSQETQYF. The CDR3 DNA follows: TGCGCCAGCAGGCTGACTAGCGGGAGCCAAGAGACCCAGTACTTC.